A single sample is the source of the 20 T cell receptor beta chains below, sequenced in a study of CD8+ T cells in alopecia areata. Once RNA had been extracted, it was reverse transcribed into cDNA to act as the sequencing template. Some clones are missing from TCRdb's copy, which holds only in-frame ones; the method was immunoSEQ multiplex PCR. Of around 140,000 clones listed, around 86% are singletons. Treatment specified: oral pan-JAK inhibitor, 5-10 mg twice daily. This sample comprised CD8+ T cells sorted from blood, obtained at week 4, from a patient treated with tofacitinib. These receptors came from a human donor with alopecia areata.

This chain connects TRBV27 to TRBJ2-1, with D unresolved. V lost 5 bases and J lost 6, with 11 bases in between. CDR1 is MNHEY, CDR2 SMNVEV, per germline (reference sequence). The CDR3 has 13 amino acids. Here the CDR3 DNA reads TGTGCCAGCAGTGCGAAAGGGATCAATGAGCAGTTCTTC. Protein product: CASSAKGINEQFF.

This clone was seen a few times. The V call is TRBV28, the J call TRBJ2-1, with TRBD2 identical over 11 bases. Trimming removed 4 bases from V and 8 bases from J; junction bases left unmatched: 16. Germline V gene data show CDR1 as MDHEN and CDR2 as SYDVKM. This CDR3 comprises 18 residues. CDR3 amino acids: CASSYSGTSGTSAHEQFF. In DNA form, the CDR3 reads TGTGCCAGCAGTTATTCCGGGACTAGCGGAACCTCAGCCCATGAGCAGTTCTTC.

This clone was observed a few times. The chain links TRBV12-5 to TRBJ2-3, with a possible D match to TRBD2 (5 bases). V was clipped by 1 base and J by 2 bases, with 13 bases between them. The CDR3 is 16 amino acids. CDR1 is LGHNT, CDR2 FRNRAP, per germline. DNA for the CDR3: TGTGCTAGTGGTTTGGGACCGAGCGGTCTCACAGATACGCAGTATTTT. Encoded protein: CASGLGPSGLTDTQYF.

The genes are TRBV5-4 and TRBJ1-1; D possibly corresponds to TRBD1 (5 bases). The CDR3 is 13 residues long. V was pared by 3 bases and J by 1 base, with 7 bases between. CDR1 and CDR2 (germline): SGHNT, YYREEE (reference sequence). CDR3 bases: TGTGCCAGCAGCTCGGACACGAACACTGAAGCTTTCTTT. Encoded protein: CASSSDTNTEAFF. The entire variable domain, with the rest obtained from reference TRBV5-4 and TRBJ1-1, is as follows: ETGVTQSPTHLIKTRGQQVTLRCSSQSGHNTVSWYQQALGQGPQFIFQYYREEENGRGNFPPRFSGLQFPNYSSELNVNALELDDSALYLCASSSDTNTEAFFGQGTRLTVV.

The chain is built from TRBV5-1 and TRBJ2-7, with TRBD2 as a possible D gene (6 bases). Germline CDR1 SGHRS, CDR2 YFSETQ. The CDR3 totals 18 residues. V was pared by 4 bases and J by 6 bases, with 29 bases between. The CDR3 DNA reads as TGCGCCAGCAGCGGGCCGGGAGTCATCACTCGTTGGTTTGCCGAGCAGTACTTC. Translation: CASSGPGVITRWFAEQYF.

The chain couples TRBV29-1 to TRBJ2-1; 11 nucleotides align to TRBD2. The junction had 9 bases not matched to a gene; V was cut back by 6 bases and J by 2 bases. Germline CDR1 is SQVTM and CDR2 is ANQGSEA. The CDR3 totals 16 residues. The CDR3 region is CSVQTSGMAPYNEQFF. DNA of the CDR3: TGCAGCGTACAGACTAGCGGGATGGCCCCCTACAATGAGCAGTTCTTC.

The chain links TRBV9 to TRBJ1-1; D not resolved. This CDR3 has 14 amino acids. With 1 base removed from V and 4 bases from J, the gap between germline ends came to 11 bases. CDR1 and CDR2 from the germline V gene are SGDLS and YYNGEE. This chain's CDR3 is CASSVNSASTEAFF. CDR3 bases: TGTGCCAGCAGCGTAAATTCGGCCTCCACTGAAGCTTTCTTT. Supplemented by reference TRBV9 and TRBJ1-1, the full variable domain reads DSGVTQTPKHLITATGQRVTLRCSPRSGDLSVYWYQQSLDQGLQFLIQYYNGEERAKGNILERFSAQQFPDLHSELNLSSLELGDSALYFCASSVNSASTEAFFGQGTRLTVV.

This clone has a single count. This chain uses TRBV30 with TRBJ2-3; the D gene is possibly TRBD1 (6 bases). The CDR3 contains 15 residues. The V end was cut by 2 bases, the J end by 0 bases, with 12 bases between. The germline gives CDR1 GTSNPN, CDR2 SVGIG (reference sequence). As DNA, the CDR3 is TGTGCCTGGAGTAAAGGGGGATCTAGCACAGATACGCAGTATTTT. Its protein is CAWSKGGSSTDTQYF.

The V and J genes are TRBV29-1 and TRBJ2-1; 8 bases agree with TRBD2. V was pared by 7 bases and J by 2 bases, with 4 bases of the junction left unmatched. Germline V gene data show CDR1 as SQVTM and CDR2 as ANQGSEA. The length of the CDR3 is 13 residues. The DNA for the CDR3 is TGCAGCGGCACGGGGGGGACCTACAATGAGCAGTTCTTC. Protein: CSGTGGTYNEQFF.

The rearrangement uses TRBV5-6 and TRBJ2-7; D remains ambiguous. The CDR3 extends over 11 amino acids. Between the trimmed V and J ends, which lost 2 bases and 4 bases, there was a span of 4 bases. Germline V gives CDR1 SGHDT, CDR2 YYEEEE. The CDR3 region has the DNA TGTGCCAGCAGCTTTGGTTACGAGCAGTACTTC. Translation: CASSFGYEQYF.

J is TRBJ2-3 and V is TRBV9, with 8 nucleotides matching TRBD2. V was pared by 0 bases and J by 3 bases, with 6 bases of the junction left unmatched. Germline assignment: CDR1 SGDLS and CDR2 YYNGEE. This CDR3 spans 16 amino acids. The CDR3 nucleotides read TGTGCCAGCAGCGTAGGCAGCGGGAGCCCTACAGATACGCAGTATTTT. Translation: CASSVGSGSPTDTQYF.

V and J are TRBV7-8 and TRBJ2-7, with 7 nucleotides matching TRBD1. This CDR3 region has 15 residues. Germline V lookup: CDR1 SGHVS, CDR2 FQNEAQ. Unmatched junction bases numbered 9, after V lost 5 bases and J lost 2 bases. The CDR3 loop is CASSLRQGPTYEQYF. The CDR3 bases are TGTGCCAGCAGCCTCCGACAGGGTCCCACCTACGAGCAGTACTTC.

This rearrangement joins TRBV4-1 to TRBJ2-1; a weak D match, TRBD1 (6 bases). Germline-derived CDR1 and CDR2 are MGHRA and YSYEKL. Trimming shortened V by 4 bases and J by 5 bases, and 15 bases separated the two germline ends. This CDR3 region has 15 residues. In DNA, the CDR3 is TGCGCCAGCAGCCTGATCCCAGGGGTAGACAATGAGCAGTTCTTC. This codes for CASSLIPGVDNEQFF.

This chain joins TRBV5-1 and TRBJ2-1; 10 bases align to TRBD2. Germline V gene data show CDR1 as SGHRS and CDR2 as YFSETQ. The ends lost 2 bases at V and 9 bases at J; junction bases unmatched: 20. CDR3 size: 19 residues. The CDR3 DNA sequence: TGCGCCAGCAGCTTCTCCGGGACTAGCGAGGTCTTGCTAGTGGGTGAGCAGTTCTTC. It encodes CASSFSGTSEVLLVGEQFF.

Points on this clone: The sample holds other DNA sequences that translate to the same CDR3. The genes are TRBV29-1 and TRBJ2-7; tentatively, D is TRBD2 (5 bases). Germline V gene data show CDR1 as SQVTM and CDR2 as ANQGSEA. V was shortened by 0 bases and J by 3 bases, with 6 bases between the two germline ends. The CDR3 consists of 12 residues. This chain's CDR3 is CSVEDRGYEQYF. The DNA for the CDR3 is TGCAGCGTTGAAGATCGGGGCTACGAGCAGTACTTC.

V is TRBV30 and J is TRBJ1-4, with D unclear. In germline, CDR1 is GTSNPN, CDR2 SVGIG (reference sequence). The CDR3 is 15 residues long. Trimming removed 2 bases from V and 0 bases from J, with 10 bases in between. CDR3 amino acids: CAWSRTAATNEKLFF. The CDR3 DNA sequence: TGTGCCTGGAGTCGTACTGCCGCAACTAATGAAAAACTGTTTTTT.

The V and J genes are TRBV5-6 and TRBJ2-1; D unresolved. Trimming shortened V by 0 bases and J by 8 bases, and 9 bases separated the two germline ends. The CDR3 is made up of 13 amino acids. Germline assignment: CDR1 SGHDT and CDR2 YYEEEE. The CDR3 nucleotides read TGTGCCAGCAGCTTGGGATCTGTCGATGAGCAGTTCTTC. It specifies CASSLGSVDEQFF.

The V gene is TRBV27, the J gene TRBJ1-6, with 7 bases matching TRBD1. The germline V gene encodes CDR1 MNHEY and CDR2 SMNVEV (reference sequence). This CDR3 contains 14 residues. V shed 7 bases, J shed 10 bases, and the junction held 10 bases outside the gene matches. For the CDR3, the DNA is TGTGCCAGCAAGGCAGGGGGGATGCGGTCACCCCTCCACTTT. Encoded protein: CASKAGGMRSPLHF.

CDR3 loop: CSAKIDSLYEQYF. DNA for the CDR3: TGCAGCGCCAAGATCGACAGCCTCTACGAGCAGTACTTC. The chain recombines TRBV29-1 with TRBJ2-7, with TRBD1 as a possible D gene (5 bases). Per the germline V gene, CDR1 is SQVTM and CDR2 is ANQGSEA. The CDR3 length is 13 residues. V was cut by 7 bases and J by 3 bases, with 16 bases left in between.

In DNA, the CDR3 is TGTGCCAGCAGCTTAGTCGGCGGACGGGAGCTGTTTTTT. It specifies CASSLVGGRELFF. The chain has TRBV7-2 and TRBJ2-2; D is ambiguous. CDR3 size: 13 residues. Germline CDR1 SGHTA, CDR2 FQGNSA. The V end was cut by 1 base, the J end by 9 bases, with 9 bases between.